A selection of T cell receptor beta chains follows, all from one sample in a study of blood T cells in healthy people across ages. TCRdb reanalysed the 5' RACE reads using MiXCR and keeps one entry per CDR3 protein. The sample lists hundreds of thousands of distinct CDR3 sequences, approximately 59% seen once, with more than 35% in the top ten. Sequencing used blood. Receptors originate from a man between 60 and 75 years old in good health. Each CDR3 is given with its conserved first and last residue. D genes are given only for firm matches. Not all rows give a size; the values are once, few, many and, for expanded clones, a class.

TRBV28	.	TRBJ1-6	.	TGTGCCAGCAGTTTAAGGGGTACAGGGTATATGTCACCCCTCCACTTT	CASSLRGTGYMSPLHF
TRBV6-6	TRBD1	TRBJ2-5	.	TGTGCCAGCAGTCCGACAGGGATCCAAGAGACCCAGTACTTC	CASSPTGIQETQYF
TRBV5-1	TRBD1	TRBJ2-5	.	TGCGCCAGCAGCCGAAGGGGGCATGAGACCCAGTACTTC	CASSRRGHETQYF
TRBV12-3/TRBV12-4	.	TRBJ1-2	.	TGTGCCAGCAGTCCCCAAAACTATGGCTACACCTTC	CASSPQNYGYTF
TRBV5-4	.	TRBJ2-7	.	TGTGCCAGCAGCTCCGACATGGGGTACGAGCAGTACTTC	CASSSDMGYEQYF
TRBV6-6	.	TRBJ2-7	.	TGTGCCAGCAGTGTCTCGGGATTTAACGAGCAGTACTTC	CASSVSGFNEQYF
TRBV12-5	.	TRBJ1-5	.	TGTGCTAGTGGTTTCGGGTCACTTCCCAATCAGCCCCAGCATTTT	CASGFGSLPNQPQHF
TRBV7-2	.	TRBJ2-1	few	TGTGCCAGCAGCTTATCAGGGGTCTTATACAATGAGCAGTTCTTC	CASSLSGVLYNEQFF
TRBV10-3	TRBD2	TRBJ2-2	.	TGTGCCATCTTTAGCGGGAAGAACACCGGGGAGCTGTTTTTT	CAIFSGKNTGELFF
TRBV10-3	TRBD1	TRBJ2-2	.	TGTGCCATGACCGGGACAGGGGGCACCGGGGAGCTGTTTTTT	CAMTGTGGTGELFF
TRBV11-2	TRBD1	TRBJ1-4	.	TGTGCCAGCAGCCCCGGCGGGCAGGGGGCTGAAAAACTGTTTTTT	CASSPGGQGAEKLFF
TRBV10-3	.	TRBJ2-2	.	TGTGCCATCAGTGATCGGGCAGGGGCCGGAAGGAACACCGGGGAGCTGTTTTTT	CAISDRAGAGRNTGELFF
TRBV12-3/TRBV12-4	.	TRBJ2-7	.	TGTGCCAGCAGTTCGGTGTACGGGGGTCACTACGAGCAGTACTTC	CASSSVYGGHYEQYF
TRBV3-1	TRBD1	TRBJ2-4	.	TGTGCCAGCAGCCCGGACAGGGGATTAGGCATTCAGTACTTC	CASSPDRGLGIQYF
TRBV6-5	.	TRBJ2-6	.	TGTGCCAGCACACTGGGGGCGGTCTCTGGGGCCAACGTCCTGACTTTC	CASTLGAVSGANVLTF
TRBV3-1	.	TRBJ1-4	.	TGTGCCAGCAGCTTACCCCGGGCCCCGGCCGAAAAACTGTTTTTT	CASSLPRAPAEKLFF
TRBV6-5	.	TRBJ2-5	.	TGTGCCAGCAGTTACGGTATGGGGTCCGGAGAGACCCAGTACTTC	CASSYGMGSGETQYF
TRBV3-1	TRBD1	TRBJ2-7	few	TGTGCCAGCAGCCTTCTAAGCGGGACAGGGGCCGACGAGCAGTACTTC	CASSLLSGTGADEQYF
TRBV18	.	TRBJ2-5	.	TGTGCCAGCTCACTCGGGCAGTCTGAGACCCAGTACTTC	CASSLGQSETQYF
TRBV27	TRBD1	TRBJ2-5	.	TGTGCCAGCAGTACCCGGCTGACAGGGATGACTTTGGAGACCCAGTACTTC	CASSTRLTGMTLETQYF
TRBV15	TRBD1	TRBJ2-6	.	TGTGCCACCAGTCGTGACCCGACAGGGGCTGGGGCCAACGTCCTGACTTTC	CATSRDPTGAGANVLTF
TRBV6-5	TRBD1	TRBJ2-7	.	TGTGCCAGCAGTTACTCACCAACAGGGGGGAGCTCCTACGAGCAGTACTTC	CASSYSPTGGSSYEQYF
TRBV20-1	.	TRBJ2-1	.	TGCAGTGCTAGTGGTGCCACGGGGGGCCCCTGGAACAATGAGCAGTTCTTC	CSASGATGGPWNNEQFF
TRBV5-6	.	TRBJ2-7	.	TGTGCCAGCAGCTCCGTCCCACGAGGTTACGAGCAGTACTTC	CASSSVPRGYEQYF
TRBV20-1	.	TRBJ2-7	.	TGCAGTGCTAAGAGGGAGTGGGAGCAGTACTTC	CSAKREWEQYF
TRBV2	TRBD1	TRBJ2-7	once	TGTGCCAGTCAGGGCTCACAGGGGCCTTCCTACGAGCAGTACTTC	CASQGSQGPSYEQYF
TRBV20-1	.	TRBJ1-2	.	TGCAGTGCTAGACTAGACCTCGGCAACTATGGCTACACCTTC	CSARLDLGNYGYTF
TRBV12-3/TRBV12-4	.	TRBJ2-5	.	TGTGCCAGCAGTCCCCATGGGGGGGCCAAGGGGACCCAGTACTTC	CASSPHGGAKGTQYF
TRBV6-1	TRBD1	TRBJ1-2	few	TGTGCCAGCAGTGAACCCCGGACAGGGCCACTGAACTATGGCTACACCTTC	CASSEPRTGPLNYGYTF
TRBV29-1	TRBD2	TRBJ2-1	few	TGCAGCGCCATAGCGGGGGGAGGCGATGAGCAGTTCTTC	CSAIAGGGDEQFF